These T cell receptor beta chains were read from a single sample in a study of Tregs in tolerant kidney transplant recipients. The repertoire was sequenced with immunoSEQ multiplex PCR; TCRdb's copy has only in-frame clones and lacks some. The data hold about 77,000 clones, with about 98% observed a single time. This specimen consisted of CD4+ T cells from blood, obtained before the transplant. The receptor source for this set is a human donor who received a combined kidney and bone marrow transplant. CDR3s include the opening cysteine and the closing phenylalanine or tryptophan. D genes are given only for firm matches. A row's size may be missing; if present it is once, few, many or a size class.

V,size,D,J,DNA,CDR3
TRBV18,NA,TRBD2,TRBJ2-1,TGTGCCAGCTCACCACTTGCGGGAGGCCATGAGCAGTTCTTC,CASSPLAGGHEQFF
TRBV4-2,NA,NA,TRBJ1-2,TGTGCCAGCAGCCAAGACTACCAGGGAAACTATGGCTACACCTTC,CASSQDYQGNYGYTF
TRBV18,NA,TRBD2,TRBJ2-1,TGTGCCAGCTCACCAACGGGAGGGTCCTACAATGAGCAGTTCTTC,CASSPTGGSYNEQFF
TRBV7-6,NA,NA,TRBJ2-2,TGTGCCAGCAGCCTCGGGCAGGGTGGAAACACCGGGGAGCTGTTTTTT,CASSLGQGGNTGELFF
TRBV19,NA,NA,TRBJ2-7,TGTGCCAGTACAGGGGTCTACGAGCAGTACTTC,CASTGVYEQYF
TRBV20-1,NA,NA,TRBJ2-1,TGCAGTGCTAGTAGCGAGACTAAGCAGTTCTTC,CSASSETKQFF
TRBV6-4,few,NA,TRBJ1-2,TGTGCCAGCAGCCCGCGCATATCCCCAACGGGTGGCTACACCTTC,CASSPRISPTGGYTF
TRBV5-6,NA,NA,TRBJ1-4,TGTGCCAGCAGCAGGGGAACTAATGAAAAACTGTTTTTT,CASSRGTNEKLFF
TRBV11-2,once,NA,TRBJ1-2,TGTGCCAGCAGCTTACGCCAACACAGGGAAGCTAACTATGGCTACACCTTC,CASSLRQHREANYGYTF
TRBV4-2,NA,NA,TRBJ2-7,TGTGCCAGCAGCCACGAGGTGGCAGGGGGGAGTTCCTACGAGCAGTACTTC,CASSHEVAGGSSYEQYF
TRBV28,NA,NA,TRBJ2-4,TGTGCCAGCAGTATAATTCAGGGGAGGGGGGCCAAAAACATTCAGTACTTC,CASSIIQGRGAKNIQYF
TRBV7-2,NA,TRBD2,TRBJ2-4,TGTGCCAGCAGCCGACCCCCGGCTAGCGGGGCCCAAGGGGACATTCAGTACTTC,CASSRPPASGAQGDIQYF
TRBV11-3,once,NA,TRBJ2-7,TGTGCCAGCAGCCTGGGACACCCGGGGATCACCTACGAGCAGTACTTC,CASSLGHPGITYEQYF
TRBV11-3,NA,NA,TRBJ1-3,TGTGCCAGCAGCCCCCGACAAGAGGGCGGAAACACCATATATTTT,CASSPRQEGGNTIYF
TRBV10-3,NA,TRBD2,TRBJ2-1,TGTGCCATCAGTGAACGGGCGGGGGACGCAGACAATGAGCAGTTCTTC,CAISERAGDADNEQFF
TRBV6-5,NA,NA,TRBJ1-6,TGTGCCAGCAGCGGTTATAATTCACCCCTCCACTTT,CASSGYNSPLHF
TRBV7-2,once,NA,TRBJ2-5,TGTGCCAGCAGCTTAGGGGCGGGGTACCAAGAGACCCAGTACTTC,CASSLGAGYQETQYF
TRBV7-8,NA,NA,TRBJ1-2,TGTGCCAGCAGCTTAGAGTCGGTATACTATGGCTACACCTTC,CASSLESVYYGYTF
TRBV5-4,NA,NA,TRBJ2-5,TGTGCCAGCAGCTTGGACTCGTACCAAGAGACCCAGTACTTC,CASSLDSYQETQYF
TRBV4-2,NA,NA,TRBJ2-4,TGTGCCAGCAGCCCAGGGGGGTCGAAAAACATTCAGTACTTC,CASSPGGSKNIQYF
TRBV4-3,NA,NA,TRBJ1-5,TGCGCCAGCAGCCAAGTAGGAGGGTCTGGGCAGCCCCAGCATTTT,CASSQVGGSGQPQHF
TRBV5-4,NA,TRBD2,TRBJ2-7,TGTGCCAGCAGCTTGGGCGGGAGGGCCACCTACGAGCAGTACTTC,CASSLGGRATYEQYF
TRBV2,NA,NA,TRBJ1-4,TGTGCCAGCTATCAGGGGAATAATGAAAAACTGTTTTTT,CASYQGNNEKLFF
TRBV29-1,NA,NA,TRBJ2-3,TGCAGCGCTGACTCCCCTACCTCAGATACGCAGTATTTT,CSADSPTSDTQYF
TRBV5-1,NA,TRBD1,TRBJ2-7,TGCGCCAGCAGCTCGACAGGGGGCAACTACGAGCAGTACTTC,CASSSTGGNYEQYF
TRBV7-9,NA,TRBD1,TRBJ2-5,TGTGCCAGCAGCTTAGGAACAGGGGTTAGAGAGACCCAGTACTTC,CASSLGTGVRETQYF